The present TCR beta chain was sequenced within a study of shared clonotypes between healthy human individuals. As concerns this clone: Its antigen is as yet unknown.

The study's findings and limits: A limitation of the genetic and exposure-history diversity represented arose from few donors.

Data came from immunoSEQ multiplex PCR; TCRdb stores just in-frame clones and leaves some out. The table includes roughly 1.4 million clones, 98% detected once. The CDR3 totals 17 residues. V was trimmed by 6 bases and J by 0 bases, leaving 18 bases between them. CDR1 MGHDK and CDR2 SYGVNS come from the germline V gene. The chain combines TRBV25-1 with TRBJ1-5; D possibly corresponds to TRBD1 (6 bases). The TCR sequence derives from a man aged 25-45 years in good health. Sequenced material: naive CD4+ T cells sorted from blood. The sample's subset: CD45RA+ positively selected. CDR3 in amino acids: CASSPGTGFLSNQPQHF. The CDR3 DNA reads TGTGCCAGCAGCCCTGGAACAGGGTTCCTTAGCAATCAGCCCCAGCATTTT.